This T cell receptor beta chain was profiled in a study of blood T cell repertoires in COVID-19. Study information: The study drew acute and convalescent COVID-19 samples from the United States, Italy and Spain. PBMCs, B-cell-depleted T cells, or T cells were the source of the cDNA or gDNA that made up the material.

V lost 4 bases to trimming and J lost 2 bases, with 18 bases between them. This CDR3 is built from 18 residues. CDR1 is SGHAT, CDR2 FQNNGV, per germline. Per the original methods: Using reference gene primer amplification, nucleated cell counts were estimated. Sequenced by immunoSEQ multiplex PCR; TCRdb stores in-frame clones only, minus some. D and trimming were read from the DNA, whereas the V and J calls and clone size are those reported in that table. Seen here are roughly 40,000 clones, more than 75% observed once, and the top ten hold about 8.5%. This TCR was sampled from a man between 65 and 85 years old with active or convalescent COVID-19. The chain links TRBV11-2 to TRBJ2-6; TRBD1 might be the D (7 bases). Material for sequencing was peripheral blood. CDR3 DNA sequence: TGTGCCAGCAGCTCGCCGGCAGGGGGGAGGACTGGGGCCAACGTCCTGACTTTC. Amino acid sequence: CASSSPAGGRTGANVLTF.